This TCR beta chain was captured in a study of cytomegalovirus exposure and HLA in healthy donors. For the study at large: Per a later analysis, the roughly 690 first-cohort and approximately 120 validation repertoires shared one platform.

The CDR3 runs to 16 residues. Germline CDR1 is SEHNR and CDR2 is FQNEAQ (reference sequence). The trim removed 5 bases at V and 8 bases at J, leaving 12 bases unmatched. Sequencing used immunoSEQ multiplex PCR; TCRdb keeps in-frame clones, though not all of them. Of some 180,000 clones listed, 80% to 90% were seen once; the top ten hold roughly 1.2%. The donors were in the approximately 120-subject validation cohort; that cohort was separate from the approximately 700-subject first cohort. This chain uses TRBV7-9 with TRBJ1-4, with TRBD1 matching over 9 bases. The sample taken for sequencing was PBMCs. This sequence originates from a woman in her twenties or thirties in good health and CMV-seronegative. The CDR3 sequence is CASSRDRVQLREKLFF. The CDR3 DNA follows: TGTGCCAGCAGCCGGGACAGGGTGCAGCTGAGGGAAAAACTGTTTTTT.